The source of this T cell receptor (beta chain) is a study of cytomegalovirus exposure and HLA in healthy donors (TCRdb year 2017). For the study in its entirety: According to an earlier analysis of a few hundred of the donors, some 170 million T cells yielded 120 million or so unique TCR beta sequences and approximately 300 Gb of sequence data. An early release that covered more than 550 HLA-typed donors contained about 300 gigabases of sequencing data and around 85 million unique TCR sequences. The genetic ancestry cluster associated with self-reported Caucasian donors included about 81% of the roughly 400 genotyped donors. The study was designed to test whether signatures of past pathogen exposure could be identified by cataloging public T cell receptors. The study profiled the T cell repertoires of hundreds of subjects by immunosequencing and related them to cytomegalovirus serostatus. Along with the roughly 670-subject first cohort, a separate validation cohort of around 120 different subjects was used. To predict cytomegalovirus infection status, the study brought together high-throughput TCR immunosequencing, statistical association of individual TCRs with disease status, and machine learning. To study patterns of TCR occurrence, a later analysis re-analyzed previously published TCR beta repertoires from several hundred donors and added high-resolution HLA genotyping. In the later analysis, no new phenotypic data were used to find candidate immune exposures; instead, reliance was placed on TCR beta sequences and their occurrence across donors. To decide whether each TCR beta V gene segment behaved as functional or pseudogenic, an earlier analysis of approximately 620 of the donors relied on high-throughput TCR beta sequencing. Alongside the repertoire data, information on donor age, sex, ethnicity and CMV serostatus was compiled. A later genetic analysis took genome-wide SNP genotypes for about three fifths of the 666 donors and used that subset as a discovery cohort. Every discovery cohort repertoire had been produced on one sequencing platform. HLA typing included class I and class II loci at four-digit resolution. The number of typed donors differed by locus: about 620-640 for A, B, C, DRB1 and DQB1; some 500 for DQA1; 606 for DPA1; and approximately 450 for DPB1. Roughly five DR-DQ haplotypes were handled as single units for association and clustering because linkage in the cohort was strong. On average, 235,054 unique TCR beta nucleotide sequences were sequenced per donor among some 430 genotyped donors of the cohort, with roughly 19% of those sequences being non-productive. The investigation overall reported the following: In a later analysis, TCR association rates were found to vary across HLA loci, with the most associated TCRs seen for DRB1 alleles and the fewest for HLA-C alleles. Immune exposure information for the cohort was limited to CMV serostatus. Only TCR beta chains were sequenced in this cohort, and the absence of alpha or paired-chain data limited detectable features. According to a later analysis, most CMV-associated TCR beta chains appeared to be HLA-restricted, and the HLA associations seemed to be driven largely by CMV exposure. A further reported finding was that TCR beta sequences accurately predicted the HLA-A and HLA-B alleles for most subjects in the first cohort. According to a later analysis, parvovirus B19, influenza, CMV and Epstein-Barr virus appeared linked to several top co-occurrence clusters. In an earlier analysis of some 640 of the donors, most TCR beta V segments were observed in productive rearrangements about 87% or about 30% of the time, broadly matching IMGT annotations. It was suggested by the authors that the approach could potentially be generalized to other disease states and immunological phenotypes. V-gene and J-gene trimming of TCR beta chains was associated with a missense DCLRE1C variant in a later genetic analysis, and the association was replicated in an independent cohort. In a later genetic analysis, fewer N-insertions in productive TCRs were reported among donors in an Asian-associated ancestry cluster than the 666-donor mean. HLA typing was unavailable for some donors at each locus, so association tests used only the typed subset. The sequencing pipeline was judged likely to have produced a cluster of highly shared sequence variants as a technical artifact. A later analysis associated 15,000 or so TCR beta sequences with specific HLA alleles at a false discovery rate of 0.05. Linkage disequilibrium might explain the correlated functional status among segregating V segments, but an unknown experimental factor could not be excluded. Some IMGT-functional V segments, including TRBV6-2 and TRBV6-3, could not be told apart with the 87-base-pair reads, so those segments were excluded. While some public TCRs were present in many individuals, most TCR sequences turned up only very rarely across donors. In both the original and validation cohorts, the classifier was reported to diagnose cytomegalovirus status with high specificity and sensitivity. When HLA alleles, especially DR and DQ, strongly co-occurred, attributing TCR associations to individual alleles was difficult. Because counts were too low, roughly 16 rarely observed V segments, including chromosome 9 orphons, were excluded from the earlier analysis of 500 to 700 of the donors. In the study, about 150 TCR beta chains were listed as associated with cytomegalovirus. Sequencing depth was assumed to be roughly uniform across donors in the presence/absence analyses, though that assumption may not hold. In vitro tests confirmed that a few of the cytomegalovirus-associated TCR beta chains recognize cytomegalovirus antigens. In a later analysis, HLA-associated TCR beta chains were found to be more clonally expanded and to have lower generation probabilities than equally common non-associated chains.

From cysteine to phenylalanine, the CDR3 is 14 amino acids long. Just CDR3 DNA is preserved here, 42 bases in frame from base 1. Trimming at the junction amounts to 7 bases on V and 5 bases on J, and the germline ends lie 18 bases apart. For CDR1 and CDR2, the germline V gene lists SNHLY and FYNNEI. About this clone itself: Its specific antigen is unknown. Per-base quality was not reported, and no clone a single base away is much larger than it.

Library prep was done by the immunoSEQ multiplex PCR assay. For the multiplex PCR, a mixture combining 60 forward primers for TCR Vbeta segments and 13 reverse primers for TCR Jbeta segments was used. A multiplex PCR assay on genomic DNA amplified the CDR3 region of rearranged TCR beta genes. Amplified TCR beta libraries were sequenced as 87-base-pair reads on the Illumina HiSeq System. The original methods were these. In a later analysis, around 80 million unique TCR beta chains were counted across the approximately 640 repertoires, and roughly 10 million of these chains were shared by at least two donors. A nearest-neighbor algorithm error-corrected the raw reads and collapsed the reads into unique sequences, merging closely related sequences to remove PCR and sequencing errors. Alignment of CDR3 sequences to IMGT reference sequences was used to assign V, D and J gene segments. Each retained sequence needed at least a six-nucleotide match to both a V gene segment and a J gene segment. A rearrangement counted as productive if the CDR3 had no stop codons and remained in frame with V and J, and every other rearrangement counted as non-productive. Following IMGT convention, CDR3 was defined as the stretch from the second conserved V-encoded cysteine to the conserved J-encoded phenylalanine. In an earlier analysis of some 550 of the donors, sequences lacking an unambiguous match to a single V gene segment were excluded. An earlier analysis of almost 600 of the donors classified V segments as functional when productive rearrangements were above 56.7% and as segregating when the standard deviation between donors was above 5%. To diagnose cytomegalovirus status from the catalog of TCR beta chain sequences, a statistical classification framework was built. In a later analysis, V and J genes were assigned by comparing TCR nucleotide sequences against IMGT/GENE-DB human TR gene sequences. The TCRdist pipeline was used in a later analysis to assign CDR3 sequences and most-parsimonious VDJ recombination scenarios. In a later analysis, each TCR beta chain was defined by its CDR3 amino acid sequence together with its V-gene family, and reads lacking a unique V-gene family were excluded. A later analysis removed roughly 590 highly shared, low-generation-probability nucleotide sequences to deal with suspected cross-contamination and a sequencing artifact. For each public chain, a later analysis derived a clonal expansion index from normalized ranks of inferred template counts within each repertoire. In a later analysis, generation probabilities were computed with a VDJ recombination model fitted to out-of-frame rearrangements, and the resulting probabilities were checked against IGoR. A later analysis scored TCR-TCR, TCR-HLA and TCR-CMV co-occurrence with hypergeometric tests, applying a repertoire-size bias correction to TCR pairs. In a later analysis, false discovery rates were estimated by permuting HLA or CMV assignments 20 times. In a later analysis, co-occurring TCRs were grouped using DBSCAN, with TCRdist sequence similarity added in when clustering inside HLA-allele-positive subsets. For co-occurrence clustering, repertoires with fewer than 30,000 or more than 120,000 public chains were excluded, along with 4 to 6 repertoires with anomalous nucleotide sharing. This immuneACCESS table, as held by TCRdb, lists in-frame sequences with V and J called but not all clones. Of the missing ones, under half trace to an unresolved V gene in checked studies; the others have no known cause. V and J calls and clone size are copied from that table; D and trimming were computed from the DNA. Across this sample there are tens of thousands of clones, with approximately 64% seen only once. The ten top clones hold roughly 5.5% of the sample.

The cohort consisted of some 730 healthy bone marrow donors. At the time of sampling, every cohort member was nominally healthy, though immune exposures that went unrecorded were likely present. The donor was CMV seropositive and was included in the group of 250 to 300 seropositive cohort members. Every donor gave a peripheral blood sample, and the peripheral blood mononuclear cells from that sample were used for TCR beta sequencing. Genomic DNA extraction from the blood cell samples was performed with the Qiagen DNeasy Blood Extraction Kit. This sequence was found in a boy aged 5-17 years in good health and CMV-seropositive. Sequenced sample: PBMCs. The chain is assembled from TRBV2 and TRBJ2-7; perhaps TRBD1 is the D gene, with 7 bases matching. The DNA is as follows: TGTGCCAGCAAACGGGAGACAGGGAATGACGAGCAGTACTTC. It encodes CASKRETGNDEQYF. The full variable domain, with segments outside the CDR3 supplied by the reference TRBV2 and TRBJ2-7 proteins, appears as EPEVTQTPSHQVTQMGQEVILRCVPISNHLYFYWYRQILGQKVEFLVSFYNNEISEKSEIFDDQFSVERPDGSNFTLKIRSTKLEDSAMYFCASKRETGNDEQYFGPGTRLTVT.